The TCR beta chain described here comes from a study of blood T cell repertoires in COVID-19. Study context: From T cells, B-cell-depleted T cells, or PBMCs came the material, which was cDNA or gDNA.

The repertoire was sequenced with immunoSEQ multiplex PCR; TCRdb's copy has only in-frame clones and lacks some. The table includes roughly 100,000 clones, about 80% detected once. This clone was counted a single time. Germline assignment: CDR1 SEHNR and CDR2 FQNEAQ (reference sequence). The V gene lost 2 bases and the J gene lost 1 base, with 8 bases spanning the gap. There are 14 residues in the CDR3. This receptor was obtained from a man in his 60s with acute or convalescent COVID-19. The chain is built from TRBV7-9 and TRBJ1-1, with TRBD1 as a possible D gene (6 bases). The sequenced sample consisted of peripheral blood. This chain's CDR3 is CASSLRTENTEAFF. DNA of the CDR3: TGTGCCAGCAGCTTACGGACAGAGAACACTGAAGCTTTCTTT. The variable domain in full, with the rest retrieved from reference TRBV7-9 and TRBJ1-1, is DTGVSQNPRHKITKRGQNVTFRCDPISEHNRLYWYRQTLGQGPEFLTYFQNEAQLEKSRLLSDRFSAERPKGSFSTLEIQRTEQGDSAMYLCASSLRTENTEAFFGQGTRLTVV.